These T cell receptor beta chains were read from a single sample in a study of blood T cell repertoires in COVID-19. The data were produced by immunoSEQ multiplex PCR, yet TCRdb's version contains in-frame clones alone and is incomplete. The sample carries 100,000 or so clones, around 92% recorded once. Sequenced material: peripheral blood. These receptor sequences come from a man aged 18 to 30 with acute or convalescent COVID-19. The CDR3 runs from the conserved cysteine through the conserved F or W. D genes are given only for firm matches. Only some rows state a clone size, as once, few, many or a class for expanded clones.

j_call: TRBJ1-1
v_call: TRBV7-9
d_call: TRBD1
cdr3_length: 14
clone_size: NA
cdr3_aa: CASSSTGANTEAFF
cdr3_nt: TGTGCCAGCAGCTCGACAGGGGCGAACACTGAAGCTTTCTTT

j_call: TRBJ1-3
v_call: TRBV3-1/TRBV3-2
d_call: TRBD1
cdr3_length: 16
clone_size: NA
cdr3_aa: CASSQDGDSSGNTIYF
cdr3_nt: TGTGCCAGCAGCCAAGATGGGGACAGCTCTGGAAACACCATATATTTT

j_call: TRBJ1-1
v_call: TRBV7-9
d_call: TRBD1
cdr3_length: 15
clone_size: NA
cdr3_aa: CASSPRTGQGTEAFF
cdr3_nt: TGTGCCAGCAGCCCTCGGACAGGCCAAGGGACTGAAGCTTTCTTT

j_call: TRBJ2-1
v_call: TRBV30
d_call: NA
cdr3_length: 13
clone_size: NA
cdr3_aa: CAWSPSGGDEQFF
cdr3_nt: TGTGCCTGGAGTCCCTCGGGTGGCGATGAGCAGTTCTTC

j_call: TRBJ1-1
v_call: TRBV5-4
d_call: TRBD1
cdr3_length: 17
clone_size: NA
cdr3_aa: CASSSRDRGLKGTEAFF
cdr3_nt: TGTGCCAGCAGTTCCCGGGACAGGGGGCTCAAAGGGACTGAAGCTTTCTTT

j_call: TRBJ1-2
v_call: TRBV29-1
d_call: TRBD1
cdr3_length: 16
clone_size: NA
cdr3_aa: CSVEEDGQGANYGYTF
cdr3_nt: TGCAGCGTTGAAGAGGACGGGCAGGGGGCTAACTATGGCTACACCTTC

j_call: TRBJ2-7
v_call: TRBV5-1
d_call: NA
cdr3_length: 13
clone_size: once
cdr3_aa: CASTDREGLEQYF
cdr3_nt: TGCGCCAGCACGGACAGGGAGGGCCTCGAGCAGTACTTC

j_call: TRBJ2-5
v_call: TRBV7-7
d_call: NA
cdr3_length: 15
clone_size: NA
cdr3_aa: CASSSRQGTQETQYF
cdr3_nt: TGTGCCAGCAGCTCCCGTCAGGGCACCCAAGAGACCCAGTACTTC

j_call: TRBJ2-5
v_call: TRBV7-2
d_call: NA
cdr3_length: 13
clone_size: NA
cdr3_aa: CASSLVLRETQYF
cdr3_nt: TGTGCCAGCAGCTTAGTACTCCGGGAGACCCAGTACTTC

j_call: TRBJ1-6
v_call: TRBV28
d_call: TRBD1
cdr3_length: 14
clone_size: NA
cdr3_aa: CASGTGTGNSPLHF
cdr3_nt: TGTGCCAGCGGCACCGGGACAGGGAATTCACCCCTCCACTTT

j_call: TRBJ2-7
v_call: TRBV5-4
d_call: NA
cdr3_length: 15
clone_size: few
cdr3_aa: CASSPIQGFSYEQYF
cdr3_nt: TGTGCCAGCAGCCCGATACAGGGATTCTCCTACGAGCAGTACTTC

j_call: TRBJ2-5
v_call: TRBV5-1
d_call: NA
cdr3_length: 14
clone_size: NA
cdr3_aa: CASSRDITQETQYF
cdr3_nt: TGCGCCAGCAGTCGGGACATTACTCAAGAGACCCAGTACTTC

j_call: TRBJ2-5
v_call: TRBV6-2/TRBV6-3
d_call: NA
cdr3_length: 15
clone_size: NA
cdr3_aa: CASSYLRQGEETQYF
cdr3_nt: TGTGCCAGCAGTTACCTTAGGCAGGGTGAAGAGACCCAGTACTTC

j_call: TRBJ1-2
v_call: TRBV12-3/TRBV12-4
d_call: NA
cdr3_length: 13
clone_size: NA
cdr3_aa: CASSTSGRGGYTF
cdr3_nt: TGTGCCAGCAGCACATCGGGCAGGGGAGGCTACACCTTC

j_call: TRBJ1-5
v_call: TRBV19
d_call: NA
cdr3_length: 15
clone_size: NA
cdr3_aa: CASSPTQWSNQPQHF
cdr3_nt: TGTGCCAGTAGTCCCACACAGTGGAGCAATCAGCCCCAGCATTTT

j_call: TRBJ1-6
v_call: TRBV11-3
d_call: TRBD1
cdr3_length: 14
clone_size: NA
cdr3_aa: CASSLGQSNSPLHF
cdr3_nt: TGTGCCAGCAGCTTGGGACAGTCCAATTCACCCCTCCACTTT